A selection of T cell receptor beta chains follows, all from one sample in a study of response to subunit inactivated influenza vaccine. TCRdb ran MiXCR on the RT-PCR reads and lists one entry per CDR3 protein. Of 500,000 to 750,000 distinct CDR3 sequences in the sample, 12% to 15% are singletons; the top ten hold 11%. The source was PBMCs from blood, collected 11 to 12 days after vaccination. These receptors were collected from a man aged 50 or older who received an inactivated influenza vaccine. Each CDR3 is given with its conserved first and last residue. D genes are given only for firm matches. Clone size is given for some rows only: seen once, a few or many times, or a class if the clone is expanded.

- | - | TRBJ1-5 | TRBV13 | CASSLVPGPQHF | TGTGCCAGCAGCTTAGTTCCAGGGCCCCAGCATTTT
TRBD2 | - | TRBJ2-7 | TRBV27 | CASTKAGGVYEQYF | TGTGCCAGCACTAAAGCGGGAGGAGTGTACGAGCAGTACTTC
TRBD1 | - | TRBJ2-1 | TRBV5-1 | CASSFRTGSGLNEQFF | TGCGCCAGCAGCTTCCGGACAGGGTCCGGTTTGAATGAGCAGTTCTTC
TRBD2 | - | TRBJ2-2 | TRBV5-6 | CASSFKREVRRELFF | TGTGCCAGCAGCTTTAAGCGGGAGGTCCGCAGGGAGCTGTTTTTT
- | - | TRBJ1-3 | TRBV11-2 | CASSFPRGGSSGNTIYF | TGTGCCAGCAGCTTTCCCCGTGGGGGGAGCTCTGGAAACACCATATATTTT
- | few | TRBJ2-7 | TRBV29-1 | CSVVRQTEQYF | TGCAGCGTTGTACGCCAGACCGAGCAGTACTTC
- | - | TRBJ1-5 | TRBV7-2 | CASSSRVSDTQHF | TGTGCCAGCAGCTCCCGCGTTTCAGATACGCAGCATTTT
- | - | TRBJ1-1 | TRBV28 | CASRSHGSLKAFF | TGTGCCAGCCGCTCACATGGGTCGCTGAAAGCTTTCTTT
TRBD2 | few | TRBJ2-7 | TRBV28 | CASSLGLAGRSEQYF | TGTGCCAGCAGTTTAGGTCTAGCGGGACGTTCCGAGCAGTACTTC
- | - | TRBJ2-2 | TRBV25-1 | CASSEGGRVPTGELFF | TGTGCCAGCAGTGAGGGAGGCAGGGTGCCCACCGGGGAGCTGTTTTTT
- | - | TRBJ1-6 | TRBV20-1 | CSARPEDNSPLHF | TGCAGTGCTCGGCCCGAAGACAATTCACCCCTCCACTTT
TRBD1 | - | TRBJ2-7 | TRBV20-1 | CSAAGTGSPYEQYF | TGCAGTGCTGCCGGGACAGGGTCTCCCTACGAGCAGTACTTC
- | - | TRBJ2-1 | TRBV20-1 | CSASLLRGSYNEQFF | TGCAGTGCTAGTCTTTTGAGGGGTTCATACAATGAGCAGTTCTTC
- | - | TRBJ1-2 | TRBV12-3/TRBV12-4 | CASRSTEIYGYTF | TGTGCCAGCAGATCGACAGAAATTTATGGCTACACCTTC
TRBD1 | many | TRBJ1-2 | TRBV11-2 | CASSFGQGVGYTF | TGTGCCAGCAGTTTCGGACAGGGGGTCGGCTACACCTTC
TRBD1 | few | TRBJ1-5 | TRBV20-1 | CSARPRDSWQPQHF | TGCAGTGCTAGACCCCGGGACAGTTGGCAGCCCCAGCATTTT
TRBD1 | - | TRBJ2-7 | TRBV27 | CASSLRLGQGGYEQYF | TGTGCCAGCAGTTTAAGATTGGGACAGGGAGGCTACGAGCAGTACTTC
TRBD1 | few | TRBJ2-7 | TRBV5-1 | CASSASTGSVGEQYF | TGCGCCAGCAGCGCCTCGACAGGGTCGGTCGGCGAGCAGTACTTC